This TCR beta chain comes out of a study of monozygotic twins with inflammatory bowel disease. The study, taken as a whole, reports: The study found lower TCRbeta diversity (inverse Simpson) in IBD patients than in healthy co-twins. The authors could not tell different T cell subtypes apart.

Points on this clonotype: The target antigen is unknown.

The CDR3 length is 13 residues. TCRdb reprocessed the 5' RACE reads and stores each CDR3 protein as one record, lacking DNA. This sample contains about 300,000 distinct CDR3 sequences. The V call is TRBV12-3 or TRBV12-4, the J call TRBJ1-1; TCRdb outputs TRBD1, but without DNA this stays unchecked. The specimen sequenced was blood. This sequence was found in a human donor with ulcerative colitis or Crohn's disease, or a healthy co-twin of an affected twin (not recorded which). CDR3 amino acids: CADSRQGATEAFF.